The 21 T cell receptor beta chains reported below all come from one sample, sequenced in a study of cytomegalovirus exposure and HLA in healthy donors. PCR employed 60 Vbeta and 13 Jbeta primers. Assay: immunoSEQ multiplex PCR; the TCRdb copy retains only in-frame clones and omits some. The data show tens of thousands of clones, and the top ten clones hold approximately 2.7%. The sequenced sample was PBMCs. The source of these receptors is a middle-aged man in good health and CMV-seronegative.

The chain joins TRBV18 to TRBJ1-2, with 8 nucleotides matching TRBD1. The V and J ends lost 3 bases and 4 bases, in that order; junction bases with no gene match: 4. The CDR3 contains 14 residues. Germline V gene lookup returns CDR1 KGHSH and CDR2 LQKENI. The chain's CDR3 is CASSPPQGGYGYTF. The CDR3 DNA sequence: TGTGCCAGCTCACCCCCACAGGGGGGCTATGGCTACACCTTC.

The rearrangement links TRBV4-1 to TRBJ2-7; 9 bases agree with TRBD2. V lost 1 base and J lost 4; bases outside the gene matches: 2. CDR1 and CDR2 from the germline V gene are MGHRA and YSYEKL. This CDR3 has 14 residues. This chain's CDR3 is CASSQVRGGYEQYF. DNA for the CDR3: TGCGCCAGCAGCCAAGTGCGGGGGGGGTACGAGCAGTACTTC.

V and J are TRBV5-4 and TRBJ1-6; tentatively, D is TRBD1 (6 bases). Trimming left V 0 bases short and J 7 bases short, with 8 bases between. Germline assignment: CDR1 SGHNT and CDR2 YYREEE (reference sequence). This CDR3 has 14 amino acids. This chain's CDR3 is CASSLDRANSPLHF. In nucleotides, the CDR3 is TGTGCCAGCAGCTTGGACAGGGCCAATTCACCCCTCCACTTT.

The genes are TRBV6-4 and TRBJ1-4, with D maybe TRBD1 (6 bases). Germline V CDR1 and CDR2: MRHNA, SNTAGT. The length of the CDR3 is 18 residues. With 0 bases removed from V and 5 bases from J, the gap between germline ends came to 19 bases. The CDR3 loop is CASSDSCEGWGRNEKLFF. CDR3 DNA sequence: TGTGCCAGCAGTGACTCTTGCGAGGGATGGGGGCGAAATGAAAAACTGTTTTTT.

The V call is TRBV19, the J call TRBJ1-1; 11 nucleotides match TRBD1. The trim removed 4 bases at V and 11 bases at J, leaving 6 bases unmatched. Germline assignment: CDR1 LNHDA and CDR2 SQIVND (reference sequence). This CDR3 contains 13 residues. The CDR3 DNA is TGTGCCAGTAGTAGTGGGACAGGGGGGGCGGCTTTCTTT. It translates to CASSSGTGGAAFF.

In DNA, the CDR3 is TGCGCCAGCAGCTTGGTAAATGCGTACACTGAAGCTTTCTTT. This encodes CASSLVNAYTEAFF. The genes are TRBV5-1 and TRBJ1-1; D ambiguous. This CDR3 has 14 amino acids. The V gene's germline CDR1 is SGHRS and CDR2 YFSETQ. V was clipped by 0 bases and J by 3 bases, with 9 bases between them. Filled out from reference TRBV5-1 and TRBJ1-1, the complete variable domain reads KAGVTQTPRYLIKTRGQQVTLSCSPISGHRSVSWYQQTPGQGLQFLFEYFSETQRNKGNFPGRFSGRQFSNSRSEMNVSTLELGDSALYLCASSLVNAYTEAFFGQGTRLTVV.

V gene TRBV18 combines with J gene TRBJ2-6; no clear D. The CDR3 length is 17 residues. The germline CDR1 and CDR2 sequences are KGHSH and LQKENI. V gave up 3 bases and J gave up 1 base, with 13 bases separating them. CDR3 nucleotides: TGTGCCAGCTCACCTTTAAGAGTCGTTTCTGGGGCCAACGTCCTGACTTTC. This gives the protein CASSPLRVVSGANVLTF.

This rearrangement joins TRBV11-3 to TRBJ2-7; 8 bases are shared with TRBD2. This CDR3 region has 15 residues. Germline CDR1 and CDR2: SGHNT and YENEEA. The V and J ends lost 2 bases and 2 bases, in that order; junction bases with no gene match: 5. The CDR3: CASSLSAGGTYEQYF. The CDR3 DNA sequence: TGTGCCAGCAGCTTATCGGCGGGGGGTACCTACGAGCAGTACTTC.

The chain is built from TRBV7-6 and TRBJ2-3; 13 bases are a match to TRBD2. V lost 5 bases, J lost 6 bases, and 5 bases stayed unmatched. The CDR3 spans 15 residues. Germline-derived CDR1 and CDR2 are SGHVS and FNYEAQ. CDR3 residues: CASSPGLAGADTQYF. In nucleotides, the CDR3 is TGTGCCAGCAGCCCTGGACTAGCGGGGGCGGATACGCAGTATTTT.

This chain uses TRBV7-2 with TRBJ2-7; D might be TRBD1 (5 bases). Germline CDR1 reads SGHTA; CDR2 reads FQGNSA. The CDR3 contains 14 residues. Trimming left V 6 bases short and J 1 base short, with 13 bases between. The CDR3 region is CASRFWGSSYEQYF. DNA of the CDR3: TGTGCCAGCAGGTTCTGGGGCTCATCCTACGAGCAGTACTTC.

The chain combines TRBV7-9 with TRBJ1-2, with D possibly matching TRBD1 (5 bases). Trimming cost V 3 bases and J 4 bases, with 15 bases left between them. The germline V gene has CDR1 SEHNR and CDR2 FQNEAQ (reference sequence). This CDR3 region has 15 residues. The CDR3 loop reads CASSFQGVTRYGYTF. The CDR3 coding sequence is TGTGCCAGCAGCTTTCAGGGTGTTACCCGCTATGGCTACACCTTC.

V usage is TRBV27 and J usage is TRBJ2-2; tentatively, D is TRBD2 (7 bases). The germline CDR1 and CDR2 sequences are MNHEY and SMNVEV (reference sequence). The CDR3 consists of 16 residues. V was clipped by 5 bases and J by 6 bases, with 19 bases between them. The CDR3 reads CASSPRGARSAGELFF. CDR3 coding DNA: TGTGCCAGCAGTCCACGGGGGGCGAGATCAGCCGGGGAGCTGTTTTTT.

The chain couples TRBV12-5 to TRBJ1-6, with 8 nucleotides matching TRBD1. Trimming cost V 6 bases and J 7 bases; bases outside gene matches: 5. CDR1 and CDR2 (germline): LGHNT, FRNRAP. The CDR3 contains 14 residues. CDR3 nucleotides: TGTGCTAGTGGCAAGGGACAGGAGAATTCACCCCTCCACTTT. Its protein product is CASGKGQENSPLHF.

The gene calls are TRBV7-9 and TRBJ1-2; the D is unclear. V lost 8 bases and J lost 0, with 10 bases in between. This CDR3 has 13 residues. Germline V gene lookup returns CDR1 SEHNR and CDR2 FQNEAQ (reference sequence). In DNA, the CDR3 is TGTGCCAGCGAGGGCAGGACTAACTATGGCTACACCTTC. Protein product: CASEGRTNYGYTF.

J is TRBJ1-1 and V is TRBV10-3; D gene uncertain. From germline, CDR1 is ENHRY and CDR2 SYGVKD. The ends were cut back, 6 bases at V and 4 bases at J, with 15 bases in the middle. The CDR3 contains 14 residues. CDR3 amino acids: CAISAYGSGTEAFF. CDR3 DNA: TGTGCCATCAGCGCCTATGGGAGTGGCACTGAAGCTTTCTTT.

The chain carries TRBV9 and TRBJ2-2, with TRBD2 as a possible D gene (6 bases). This CDR3 has 16 amino acids. CDR1 is SGDLS, CDR2 YYNGEE, per germline. The ends were cut back, 3 bases at V and 0 bases at J, with 12 bases in the middle. CDR3 region: CASSAGLLTNTGELFF. CDR3 DNA sequence: TGTGCCAGCAGCGCGGGACTCCTTACGAACACCGGGGAGCTGTTTTTT.

The chain links TRBV30 to TRBJ1-2, with D maybe TRBD1 (6 bases). Germline loops: CDR1 GTSNPN, CDR2 SVGIG (reference sequence). V dropped 0 bases and J dropped 3 bases, with 11 bases sitting between them. This CDR3 region has 14 residues. The CDR3 sequence: CAWSVQGRHYGYTF. The CDR3 nucleotides read TGTGCCTGGAGTGTTCAGGGGCGCCACTATGGCTACACCTTC.

The chain is built from TRBV30 and TRBJ1-5; 7 bases agree with TRBD1. Germline lookup yields CDR1 GTSNPN and CDR2 SVGIG (reference sequence). Losses at the gene ends were 3 bases for V and 3 bases for J; bases not matched to a gene: 5. CDR3 length equals 14 residues. CDR3 loop: CAWSETGVNQPQHF. The CDR3 DNA is TGTGCCTGGAGCGAAACAGGGGTCAATCAGCCCCAGCATTTT. The complete variable domain, with remaining parts taken from reference TRBV30 and TRBJ1-5, reads SQTIHQWPATLVQPVGSPLSLECTVEGTSNPNLYWYRQAAGRGLQLLFYSVGIGQISSEVPQNLSASRPQDRQFILSSKKLLLSDSGFYLCAWSETGVNQPQHFGDGTRLSIL.

The rearrangement links TRBV5-1 to TRBJ2-5, with 10 bases aligning to TRBD1. With V trimmed by 4 bases and J by 0 bases, 3 bases remained unmatched. Per germline, CDR1 SGHRS and CDR2 YFSETQ. This CDR3 contains 15 residues. CDR3 sequence reads: CASSPGQGYQETQYF. CDR3 DNA sequence: TGCGCCAGCAGCCCGGGACAGGGGTACCAAGAGACCCAGTACTTC. Complete variable domain (other parts from reference TRBV5-1 and TRBJ2-5): KAGVTQTPRYLIKTRGQQVTLSCSPISGHRSVSWYQQTPGQGLQFLFEYFSETQRNKGNFPGRFSGRQFSNSRSEMNVSTLELGDSALYLCASSPGQGYQETQYFGPGTRLLVL.

The rearrangement uses TRBV6-1 and TRBJ1-5; TRBD1 aligns across 11 bases. Per the germline V gene, CDR1 is MNHNS and CDR2 is SASEGT. The CDR3 is made up of 15 amino acids. Losses at the gene ends were 8 bases for V and 6 bases for J; bases not matched to a gene: 9. The CDR3 DNA reads TGTGCCAGCCTATCGGGACAGGGGGACGGTCAGCCCCAGCATTTT. Its translation: CASLSGQGDGQPQHF.

The chain couples TRBV5-1 to TRBJ1-1, with unresolved D. The CDR3 spans 11 residues. Trimming pared 5 bases from V and 5 bases from J, leaving 7 bases between. CDR1 and CDR2 (germline): SGHRS, YFSETQ. The CDR3 nucleotides read TGCGCCAGCAGGGAGAGGACTGAAGCTTTCTTT. Translating it yields CASRERTEAFF.